The present T cell receptor beta chain was sequenced within a study of control samples from healthy donors and cancer patients. Some clones are missing from TCRdb's copy, which holds only in-frame ones; the method was immunoSEQ multiplex PCR. The sample has about 140,000 clones; 80% to 90% are singletons. The CDR3 totals 15 residues. V dropped 4 bases and J dropped 0; count of bases not matched to a gene: 2. The germline gives CDR1 MNHEY, CDR2 SVGEGT. This sequence joins TRBV6-2 or TRBV6-3 and TRBJ1-1, with 10 bases aligning to TRBD1. This TCR was recovered from a man aged 18 to 35 in good health. The material sequenced was blood. CDR3 bases: TGTGCCAGCAGTTCGGACAGGGGGATGAACACTGAAGCTTTCTTT. As protein: CASSSDRGMNTEAFF.